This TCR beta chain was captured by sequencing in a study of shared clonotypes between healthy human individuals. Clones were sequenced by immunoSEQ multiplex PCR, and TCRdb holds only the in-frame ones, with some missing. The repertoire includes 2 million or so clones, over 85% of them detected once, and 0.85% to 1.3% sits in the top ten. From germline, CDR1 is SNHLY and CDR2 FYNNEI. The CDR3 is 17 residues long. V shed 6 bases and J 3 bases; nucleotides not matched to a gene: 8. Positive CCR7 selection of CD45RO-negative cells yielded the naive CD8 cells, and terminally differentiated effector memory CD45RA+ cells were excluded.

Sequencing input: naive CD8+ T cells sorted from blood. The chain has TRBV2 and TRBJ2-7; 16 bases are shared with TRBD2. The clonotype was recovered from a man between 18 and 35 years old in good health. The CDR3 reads CASRAGTSGGALYEQYF. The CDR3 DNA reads TGTGCCAGCAGAGCCGGGACTAGCGGGGGGGCTCTCTACGAGCAGTACTTC. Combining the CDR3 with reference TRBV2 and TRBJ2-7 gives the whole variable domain EPEVTQTPSHQVTQMGQEVILRCVPISNHLYFYWYRQILGQKVEFLVSFYNNEISEKSEIFDDQFSVERPDGSNFTLKIRSTKLEDSAMYFCASRAGTSGGALYEQYFGPGTRLTVT.